This T cell receptor beta chain was documented in a study of breast tumors, draining lymph nodes, adjacent tissues. Overall study results and limits: Tumor TCR diversity was below lymph nodes but above nontumor tissue.

The V and J ends lost 2 bases and 6 bases respectively, with 15 bases between them. Germline V CDR1 and CDR2: SGHDN, FVKESK. CDR3 size: 15 residues. A single record per CDR3 protein comes from TCRdb applying MiXCR to the multiplex PCR reads. The sample shows about 17,000 distinct CDR3 sequences, roughly 64% of them seen only once. By sample share, this clonotype is medium-sized. Its antigen is undetermined. What was sequenced was tumor-adjacent breast tissue. The clonotype was recovered from a female donor with breast cancer. Some clones in this sample may be carry-over from other donors' samples. The chain is built from TRBV14 and TRBJ2-3; unclear D gene. In DNA, the CDR3 is TGTGCCAGCAGCCAACGGATTAGGCATGCGGATACGCAGTATTTT. Protein sequence: CASSQRIRHADTQYF.